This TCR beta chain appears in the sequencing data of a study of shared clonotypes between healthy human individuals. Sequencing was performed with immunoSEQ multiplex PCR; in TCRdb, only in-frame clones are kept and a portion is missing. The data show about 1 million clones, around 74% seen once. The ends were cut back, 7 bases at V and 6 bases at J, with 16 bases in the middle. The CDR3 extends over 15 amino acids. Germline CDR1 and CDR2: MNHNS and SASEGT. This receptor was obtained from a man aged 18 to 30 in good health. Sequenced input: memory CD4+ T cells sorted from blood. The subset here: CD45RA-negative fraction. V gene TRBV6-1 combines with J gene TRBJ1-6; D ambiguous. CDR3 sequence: CASNSRGAANSPLHF. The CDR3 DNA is TGTGCCAGCAACTCGCGGGGTGCGGCTAATTCACCCCTCCACTTT.